This T cell receptor beta chain is drawn from a study of T cells in Graves' hyperthyroidism and ophthalmopathy. From RNA transcripts, TCR beta CDR3 regions were amplified. A set of HTBI primers served as the primers for a first-round RT-PCR of the TCR CDR3. Each CDR3 protein gets one entry after TCRdb re-called the multiplex PCR reads with MiXCR. The sample yields about 770,000 distinct CDR3 sequences, around 19% seen once. Material for sequencing was blood. This TCR was recovered from a woman between 50 and 59 years old with Graves' hyperthyroidism that later progressed to Graves' ophthalmopathy.

The CDR3 DNA is TGTGCCAGCATAGTGCCTCGTGGACTCGAAGAGACCCAGTACTTC. Encoded protein: CASIVPRGLEETQYF. V gene TRBV2 combines with J gene TRBJ2-5, with D possibly TRBD2 on 5 matching bases. The CDR3 sequence is 15 residues long. V lost 7 bases and J lost 3, with 18 bases in between. Germline V gene sequence: CDR1 SNHLY, CDR2 FYNNEI.